These 16 T cell receptor beta chains were sequenced from one sample in a study of cytomegalovirus exposure and HLA in healthy donors. In the PCR, 60 Vbeta and 13 Jbeta primers were used. Measured with immunoSEQ multiplex PCR; TCRdb has only the in-frame clones, and not every one. The table shows 100,000 to 150,000 clones, with roughly 80% occurring only once. Sequenced input: PBMCs. The receptors come from a female donor in good health and CMV-seronegative.

A single count supports this clone. V usage is TRBV7-8 and J usage is TRBJ2-1; 9 bases map to TRBD1. The CDR3 is 15 amino acids. Germline V gives CDR1 SGHVS, CDR2 FQNEAQ. Trimming cost V 3 bases and J 6 bases; bases outside gene matches: 6. The CDR3 DNA follows: TGTGCCAGCAGCTTTCCGGGACAGGGAGGCAATGAGCAGTTCTTC. Translation gives CASSFPGQGGNEQFF. The full variable domain, in which reference TRBV7-8 and TRBJ2-1 provide the parts outside the CDR3, is GAGVSQSPRYKVAKRGQDVALRCDPISGHVSLFWYQQALGQGPEFLTYFQNEAQLDKSGLPSDRFFAERPEGSVSTLKIQRTQQEDSAVYLCASSFPGQGGNEQFFGPGTRLTVL.

The rearrangement links TRBV5-1 to TRBJ2-7, with 11 bases that match TRBD2. Germline trimming cut 5 bases from V and 3 bases from J; bases unmatched to any gene: 7. The CDR3 spans 15 residues. Looked up from germline, CDR1 is SGHRS and CDR2 is YFSETQ. The CDR3 nucleotides are TGCGCCAGCAGTCGCGGGACTAGCGGAGACTACGAGCAGTACTTC. It encodes CASSRGTSGDYEQYF.

This clone was detected only once. In the same sample, other DNA sequences code for this CDR3. In nucleotides, the CDR3 is TGCAGTGCTCCAGTGAACACTGAAGCTTTCTTT. It translates to CSAPVNTEAFF. The genes are TRBV20-1 and TRBJ1-1, with D hard to call. Trimming left V 5 bases short and J 0 bases short, with 4 bases between. Germline-derived CDR1 and CDR2 are DFQATT and SNEGSKA (reference sequence). This CDR3 comprises 11 residues.

The rearrangement links TRBV5-4 to TRBJ2-3; D might be TRBD2 (5 bases). CDR1 is SGHNT, CDR2 YYREEE, per germline (reference sequence). The CDR3 has 12 amino acids. Trimming removed 3 bases at V and 9 bases at J, with 11 bases between. The CDR3 DNA is TGTGCCAGCAGCTCTGGAGGTGAAACGCAGTATTTT. It encodes CASSSGGETQYF. Complete variable domain (other parts from reference TRBV5-4 and TRBJ2-3): ETGVTQSPTHLIKTRGQQVTLRCSSQSGHNTVSWYQQALGQGPQFIFQYYREEENGRGNFPPRFSGLQFPNYSSELNVNALELDDSALYLCASSSGGETQYFGPGTRLTVL.

J is TRBJ1-4 and V is TRBV30; no definite D call. CDR1 GTSNPN and CDR2 SVGIG come from the germline V gene (reference sequence). The CDR3 covers 13 residues. V was pared by 0 bases and J by 5 bases, with 7 bases between. CDR3 amino acids: CAWSVAGNEKLFF. CDR3 bases: TGTGCCTGGAGTGTTGCGGGGAATGAAAAACTGTTTTTT.

The chain links TRBV5-4 to TRBJ2-2, with a possible D match to TRBD1 (6 bases). This CDR3 is built from 15 residues. V lost 5 bases, J lost 6 bases, and 17 bases lay in between. Germline-derived CDR1 and CDR2 are SGHNT and YYREEE (reference sequence). CDR3 region: CASRTQDSFAGELFF. CDR3 DNA sequence: TGTGCCAGCAGAACCCAGGACAGCTTCGCCGGGGAGCTGTTTTTT. Using reference TRBV5-4 and TRBJ2-2 for the parts outside the CDR3, the full variable domain is ETGVTQSPTHLIKTRGQQVTLRCSSQSGHNTVSWYQQALGQGPQFIFQYYREEENGRGNFPPRFSGLQFPNYSSELNVNALELDDSALYLCASRTQDSFAGELFFGEGSRLTVL.

In DNA form, the CDR3 reads TGTGCCAGCAGCTTAGCCGCTACAGGGAGGGCTCTCACTGAAGCTTTCTTT. Encoded protein: CASSLAATGRALTEAFF. V is TRBV7-8 and J is TRBJ1-1; D is perhaps TRBD1 (6 bases). Looked up from germline, CDR1 is SGHVS and CDR2 is FQNEAQ. V gave up 0 bases and J gave up 4 bases, with 18 bases separating them. The CDR3 length is 17 residues.

The V and J genes are TRBV2 and TRBJ1-4; TRBD1 matches 7 bases. The V gene end was trimmed by 8 bases and the J gene end by 3 bases; junction bases not matched to a gene: 6. The CDR3 runs to 14 residues. The V gene's germline CDR1 is SNHLY and CDR2 FYNNEI. CDR3 in amino acids: CASQIQGPNEKLFF. As DNA, the CDR3 is TGTGCCAGCCAGATACAGGGGCCTAATGAAAAACTGTTTTTT.

The rearrangement uses TRBV5-1 and TRBJ2-2, with D uncertain. CDR3 size: 13 residues. Trimming pared 1 base from V and 6 bases from J, leaving 7 bases between. Germline loops: CDR1 SGHRS, CDR2 YFSETQ. The CDR3 region has the DNA TGCGCCAGCAGCTTGTTTGCAGCCGGGGAGCTGTTTTTT. Translated: CASSLFAAGELFF.

This chain connects TRBV6-5 to TRBJ2-7, with 7 positions matching TRBD2. The V gene's germline CDR1 is MNHEY and CDR2 SVGAGI. V lost 9 bases, J lost 0 bases, and 11 bases stayed unmatched. The CDR3 runs 15 residues. The CDR3 region has the DNA TGTGCCAGTAAAACGGGGGGAGGAGGCTCCTACGAGCAGTACTTC. Protein product: CASKTGGGGSYEQYF.

V and J are TRBV7-9 and TRBJ1-1; possibly TRBD1 for D (6 bases). The CDR3 contains 16 residues. Between the trimmed V and J ends, which lost 3 bases and 2 bases, there was a span of 16 bases. Germline V gene data show CDR1 as SEHNR and CDR2 as FQNEAQ (reference sequence). The CDR3 nucleotides read TGTGCCAGCAGCTTGCTTGGGGGCGAGCGAAACACTGAAGCTTTCTTT. Residues: CASSLLGGERNTEAFF.

The chain joins TRBV7-9 to TRBJ1-1; 7 nucleotides agree with TRBD1. After removal of 0 bases from V and 1 base from J, the junction contained 2 bases not matched to a gene. Germline CDR1 SEHNR, CDR2 FQNEAQ (reference sequence). This CDR3 region has 15 residues. The CDR3 region is CASSLAGQRNTEAFF. DNA of the CDR3: TGTGCCAGCAGCTTAGCGGGACAGAGGAACACTGAAGCTTTCTTT. The complete variable domain, with remaining parts taken from reference TRBV7-9 and TRBJ1-1, reads DTGVSQNPRHKITKRGQNVTFRCDPISEHNRLYWYRQTLGQGPEFLTYFQNEAQLEKSRLLSDRFSAERPKGSFSTLEIQRTEQGDSAMYLCASSLAGQRNTEAFFGQGTRLTVV.

The rearrangement links TRBV14 to TRBJ1-3, with no clear D. CDR1 and CDR2 from the germline V gene are SGHDN and FVKESK. The V end was cut by 4 bases, the J end by 3 bases, with 10 bases between. The CDR3 has 14 residues. CDR3 in DNA: TGTGCCAGCAGCCCCCCGGGTTTTGGAAACACCATATATTTT. It yields the protein CASSPPGFGNTIYF. Variable domain in full (rest from reference TRBV14 and TRBJ1-3): EAGVTQFPSHSVIEKGQTVTLRCDPISGHDNLYWYRRVMGKEIKFLLHFVKESKQDESGMPNNRFLAERTGGTYSTLKVQPAELEDSGVYFCASSPPGFGNTIYFGEGSWLTVV.

V gene TRBV5-6 combines with J gene TRBJ1-6, with D perhaps matching TRBD1 (6 bases). CDR3 length: 15 residues. Germline assignment: CDR1 SGHDT and CDR2 YYEEEE. V was clipped by 1 base and J by 10 bases, with 15 bases between them. CDR3 DNA sequence: TGTGCCAGCAGCTTGCTTTCAGGGGTACAGTCACCCCTCCACTTT. It encodes CASSLLSGVQSPLHF.

The DNA for the CDR3 is TGTGCCAGCAGTGAGGAGCGGGGGAACACCGGGGAGCTGTTTTTT. It codes for CASSEERGNTGELFF. V and J are TRBV2 and TRBJ2-2; 7 bases line up with TRBD2. Germline CDR1 reads SNHLY; CDR2 reads FYNNEI. The ends lost 3 bases at V and 1 base at J; junction bases unmatched: 2. The CDR3 length is 15 residues.

The chain joins TRBV10-1 to TRBJ2-7; D might be TRBD1 (7 bases). Trimming pared 5 bases from V and 7 bases from J, leaving 15 bases between. There are 13 residues in the CDR3. Germline V CDR1 and CDR2: WNHNN, SYGVQD (reference sequence). CDR3 DNA: TGCGCCAGCAGTTCCCGGACAGGAGGGGAGCAGTACTTC. This codes for CASSSRTGGEQYF.